What follows are 22 T cell receptor beta chains derived from one specimen sequenced in a study of shared clonotypes between healthy human individuals. Data came from immunoSEQ multiplex PCR; TCRdb stores just in-frame clones and leaves some out. The data show 2 million to 2.5 million clones, approximately 94% seen once. Sequenced sample: naive CD4+ T cells sorted from blood. As to subset: CD45RA+ positively selected. These receptors all stem from a man between 18 and 35 years old in good health.

The chain uses TRBV5-1 and TRBJ2-5; the D call may be TRBD1 or TRBD2 (5 bases each). Germline CDR1 is SGHRS and CDR2 is YFSETQ. The CDR3 is 16 residues long. V was trimmed by 10 bases and J by 2 bases, leaving 24 bases between them. CDR3 DNA: TGCGCCTCAGCATGGGACGGAAGGACCAGTCAAGAGACCCAGTACTTC. Its translation is CASAWDGRTSQETQYF.

The chain combines TRBV9 with TRBJ2-1; D assignment may be TRBD1 or TRBD2 (7 bases each). V lost 3 bases, J lost 4 bases, and 14 bases lay in between. The CDR3 length is 15 residues. From germline, CDR1 is SGDLS and CDR2 YYNGEE. The CDR3 sequence is CASSAREGAYNEQFF. In nucleotides, the CDR3 is TGTGCCAGCAGCGCAAGGGAGGGGGCGTACAATGAGCAGTTCTTC.

The V and J genes are TRBV10-3 and TRBJ1-5; D is possibly TRBD1 (5 bases). CDR1 is ENHRY and CDR2 is SYGVKD in the germline V gene. V lost 4 bases and J lost 6, with 13 bases in between. The CDR3 loop spans 14 amino acids. CDR3 protein: CAISAGDSGQPQHF. The DNA of the CDR3 is TGTGCCATCAGTGCGGGGGATTCGGGTCAGCCCCAGCATTTT.

The chain uses TRBV7-2 and TRBJ1-5; possible D gene TRBD1, 6 bases. V gave up 1 base and J gave up 5 bases, with 15 bases separating them. The germline CDR1 and CDR2 sequences are SGHTA and FQGNSA. The CDR3 has 16 residues. The CDR3 reads CASSLEGGRFDQPQHF. In DNA form, the CDR3 reads TGTGCCAGCAGCTTAGAGGGGGGGCGCTTCGATCAGCCCCAGCATTTT.

This clone showed up just once. This sequence joins TRBV5-4 and TRBJ1-2, with 9 bases that match TRBD1. The CDR3 loop spans 18 amino acids. Looked up from germline, CDR1 is SGHNT and CDR2 is YYREEE (reference sequence). V shed 3 bases, J shed 3 bases, and the junction held 15 bases outside the gene matches. DNA for the CDR3: TGTGCCAGCAGCTCGCCGGGACAGGGCTTCTTGGGGGACTATGGCTACACCTTC. It encodes CASSSPGQGFLGDYGYTF.

This clone was found once. The rearrangement uses TRBV30 and TRBJ1-2; D unclear. Looked up from germline, CDR1 is GTSNPN and CDR2 is SVGIG (reference sequence). The length of the CDR3 is 12 residues. Trimming pared 5 bases from V and 7 bases from J, leaving 14 bases between. The CDR3 bases are TGTGCCTGGGGAAGAGGGAGCGGTGGCTACACCTTC. It encodes CAWGRGSGGYTF.

The V and J genes are TRBV28 and TRBJ1-1; maybe TRBD1 (5 bases). The CDR3 covers 15 residues. Germline V CDR1 and CDR2: MDHEN, SYDVKM. The V end was cut by 4 bases, the J end by 6 bases, with 18 bases between. CDR3 bases: TGTGCCAGCAGTTCCCGTACCCCCGGGGCCCCTGAAGCTTTCTTT. This translates into CASSSRTPGAPEAFF.

V is TRBV2 and J is TRBJ1-2; D gene uncertain. V gave up 4 bases and J gave up 2 bases, with 5 bases separating them. CDR3 length equals 12 residues. The germline V gene encodes CDR1 SNHLY and CDR2 FYNNEI. In nucleotides, the CDR3 is TGTGCCAGCAGTGTCATCAACTATGGCTACACCTTC. Encoded protein: CASSVINYGYTF.

The J gene is TRBJ2-5, the V gene TRBV5-4, with TRBD2 matching 13 bases. Germline V gene sequence: CDR1 SGHNT, CDR2 YYREEE (reference sequence). The junction had 2 bases not matched to a gene; V was cut back by 1 base and J by 5 bases. The CDR3 is made up of 15 amino acids. The CDR3 spells CASSLPLAGGETQYF. CDR3 DNA: TGTGCCAGCAGCTTGCCACTAGCGGGAGGGGAGACCCAGTACTTC.

This chain uses TRBV2 with TRBJ2-5; 9 bases are shared with TRBD2. J gave up 4 bases and V 7 bases, and 10 bases lay outside the gene matches. The germline V gene has CDR1 SNHLY and CDR2 FYNNEI. The CDR3 extends over 15 amino acids. CDR3 amino acids: CASTLRSGGTETQYF. The CDR3 bases are TGTGCCAGCACCCTGAGGAGCGGGGGGACAGAGACCCAGTACTTC. Complete variable domain (other parts from reference TRBV2 and TRBJ2-5): EPEVTQTPSHQVTQMGQEVILRCVPISNHLYFYWYRQILGQKVEFLVSFYNNEISEKSEIFDDQFSVERPDGSNFTLKIRSTKLEDSAMYFCASTLRSGGTETQYFGPGTRLLVL.

This chain connects TRBV27 to TRBJ1-4, with TRBD1 matching over 12 bases. The CDR3 sequence is 15 residues long. CDR1 and CDR2 from the germline V gene are MNHEY and SMNVEV (reference sequence). Trimming at V came to 3 bases and at J to 8 bases, leaving 4 bases not matched to a gene. The CDR3 sequence is CASSFGTGGKEKLFF. The CDR3 coding sequence is TGTGCCAGCAGTTTCGGGACAGGGGGCAAGGAAAAACTGTTTTTT.

CDR3 residues: CASSVEDRVLSPLHF. The CDR3, as DNA: TGTGCCAGCAGCGTAGAGGACAGGGTATTGTCACCCCTCCACTTT. The genes are TRBV9 and TRBJ1-6; 8 bases map to TRBD1. The germline V gene encodes CDR1 SGDLS and CDR2 YYNGEE. CDR3 length equals 15 residues. The V and J ends lost 0 bases and 10 bases, in that order; junction bases with no gene match: 6.

A word on this clone: In the same sample, other DNA sequences code for this CDR3. The chain links TRBV9 to TRBJ2-2; no clear D gene. Germline-derived CDR1 and CDR2 are SGDLS and YYNGEE. V was shortened by 0 bases and J by 4 bases, with 7 bases between the two germline ends. The CDR3 is 14 amino acids. CDR3 sequence (DNA): TGTGCCAGCAGCGTAGACTCGGGCACCGGGGAGCTGTTTTTT. Protein product: CASSVDSGTGELFF.

This chain uses TRBV11-2 with TRBJ1-6, with a tentative D call TRBD1 (5 bases). This CDR3 is 16 amino acids long. CDR1 and CDR2 from the germline V gene are SGHAT and FQNNGV. V shed 1 base and J shed 10 bases, with 17 bases lying between them. The CDR3 is CASSLALARERSPLHF. CDR3 bases: TGTGCCAGCAGCTTAGCCCTCGCCAGGGAGAGGTCACCCCTCCACTTT.

This clone appeared a single time. The J gene is TRBJ2-1, the V gene TRBV11-2, with TRBD2 matching 9 bases. The V gene's germline CDR1 is SGHAT and CDR2 FQNNGV. V was clipped by 4 bases and J by 9 bases; unmatched bases: 10. The CDR3 covers 15 residues. The CDR3: CASSSGVAGVGEQFF. CDR3 sequence (DNA): TGTGCCAGCAGCTCCGGGGTAGCGGGAGTCGGTGAGCAGTTCTTC. Drawing the rest from reference TRBV11-2 and TRBJ2-1, the complete variable domain is EAGVAQSPRYKIIEKRQSVAFWCNPISGHATLYWYQQILGQGPKLLIQFQNNGVVDDSQLPKDRFSAERLKGVDSTLKIQPAKLEDSAVYLCASSSGVAGVGEQFFGPGTRLTVL.

The chain joins TRBV10-3 to TRBJ2-7; no clear D gene. The CDR3 extends over 15 amino acids. From germline, CDR1 is ENHRY and CDR2 SYGVKD. The V end was cut by 7 bases, the J end by 0 bases, with 16 bases between. CDR3: CAITSLATSSYEQYF. CDR3 DNA sequence: TGTGCCATCACGTCATTGGCTACGAGCTCCTACGAGCAGTACTTC.

The gene calls are TRBV27 and TRBJ2-2, with 7 bases matching TRBD1. CDR3 size: 15 residues. CDR1 and CDR2 from the germline V gene are MNHEY and SMNVEV (reference sequence). Trimming at V came to 8 bases and at J to 0 bases, leaving 6 bases not matched to a gene. As DNA, the CDR3 is TGTGCCAGCCGGATAGGGGGCTCGAACACCGGGGAGCTGTTTTTT. Protein: CASRIGGSNTGELFF.

This rearrangement joins TRBV2 to TRBJ1-4; the D gene is possibly TRBD1 (5 bases). This CDR3 has 15 amino acids. V was pared by 6 bases and J by 8 bases, with 19 bases between. The germline CDR1 and CDR2 sequences are SNHLY and FYNNEI. The CDR3 bases are TGTGCCAGCAGGAACCCCAGGGACGGGAAGGAAAAACTGTTTTTT. This translates into CASRNPRDGKEKLFF.

CDR3 DNA sequence: TGTGCCAGCAGTAGGATTTCAGCGGGCCTACAAGAGACCCAGTACTTC. Its protein product is CASSRISAGLQETQYF. This chain joins TRBV28 and TRBJ2-5, with D maybe TRBD2 (6 bases). Germline lookup yields CDR1 MDHEN and CDR2 SYDVKM. V was pared by 5 bases and J by 2 bases, with 18 bases between. CDR3 length equals 16 residues. The whole variable domain, filled in from reference TRBV28 and TRBJ2-5, reads DVKVTQSSRYLVKRTGEKVFLECVQDMDHENMFWYRQDPGLGLRLIYFSYDVKMKEKGDIPEGYSVSREKKERFSLILESASTNQTSMYLCASSRISAGLQETQYFGPGTRLLVL.

This rearrangement joins TRBV10-3 to TRBJ1-2; 8 bases fit TRBD1. The germline CDR1 and CDR2 sequences are ENHRY and SYGVKD. The CDR3 has 15 residues. V dropped 2 bases and J dropped 0; count of bases not matched to a gene: 2. In DNA, the CDR3 is TGTGCCATCAGTGAGGGGGGACAGGCTAACTATGGCTACACCTTC. This gives the protein CAISEGGQANYGYTF.

The chain recombines TRBV18 with TRBJ2-3; 12 bases are a match to TRBD2. Germline V gives CDR1 KGHSH, CDR2 LQKENI. V was pared by 5 bases and J by 6 bases, with 3 bases of the junction left unmatched. This CDR3 has 14 amino acids. Here the CDR3 DNA reads TGTGCCAGCTCAAAGACTAGCGGGAGTGATACGCAGTATTTT. Its translation: CASSKTSGSDTQYF.

This clone has only one observation. The rearrangement uses TRBV6-1 and TRBJ2-7, with D possibly TRBD1 on 7 matching bases. The CDR3 has 13 amino acids. CDR1 and CDR2 from the germline V gene are MNHNS and SASEGT. V lost 4 bases, J lost 4 bases, and 11 bases lay in between. CDR3 region: CASSVSGGYEQYF. CDR3 DNA: TGTGCCAGCAGTGTCTCAGGGGGGTACGAGCAGTACTTC.